One T cell receptor beta chain is described in this entry. Germline CDR1 reads SGHRS; CDR2 reads YFSETQ. Trimming took 0 bases from V and 5 from J, leaving 14 bases between them. There are 15 residues in the CDR3. Participants, roughly 18 to 89 years old, spanned under 30 US areas. This record comes from a study of blood T cell repertoires in COVID-19. Original processing methods: Amplification with reference gene primers provided the estimates of nucleated cell counts. The repertoire was sequenced with immunoSEQ multiplex PCR; TCRdb's copy has only in-frame clones and lacks some. That table furnishes V, J and clone size, whereas the DNA furnished D and trimming. The sample lists approximately 330,000 clones; 80% to 90% were seen once.

The sequence was obtained from a woman aged 40 to 49 with acute COVID-19. The chain employs TRBV5-1 and TRBJ2-5, with D tentatively TRBD1 (6 bases). Source material: PBMCs or T cells enriched from blood (not recorded which). The CDR3 nucleotides read TGCGCCAGCAGCTTGGAGGGGGATTCAGGGGAGACCCAGTACTTC. Residues: CASSLEGDSGETQYF.